This TCR beta chain originates from a study of shared T cell receptors in the human thymus. CDR3 length: 14 residues. Germline lookup yields CDR1 MNHNS and CDR2 SASEGT. Some clones are missing from TCRdb's copy, which holds only in-frame ones; the method was immunoSEQ multiplex PCR. The profile shows 650,000 to 950,000 clones, 75% to 90% of them singletons. The same sample was also studied in work on human thymus T cells. That study adds: Thymic resections from corrective heart surgery supplied the tissue. Thymic and blood repertoires appeared to display a bias in their usage of V and J genes. The related literature has documented a marked overlap of thymic repertoires among unrelated individuals.

The chain combines TRBV6-1 with TRBJ2-5; no firm D call. The DNA end is a closer match to TRBJ2-7, so the J assignment may be wrong. The receptor's source is a girl under three years old with a congenital heart defect. Sample: thymocytes. CDR3 sequence: CASTLYWYSYEQYF. Written as DNA, the CDR3 is TGTGCCAGCACCCTTTACTGGTACTCCTACGAGCAGTACTTC.